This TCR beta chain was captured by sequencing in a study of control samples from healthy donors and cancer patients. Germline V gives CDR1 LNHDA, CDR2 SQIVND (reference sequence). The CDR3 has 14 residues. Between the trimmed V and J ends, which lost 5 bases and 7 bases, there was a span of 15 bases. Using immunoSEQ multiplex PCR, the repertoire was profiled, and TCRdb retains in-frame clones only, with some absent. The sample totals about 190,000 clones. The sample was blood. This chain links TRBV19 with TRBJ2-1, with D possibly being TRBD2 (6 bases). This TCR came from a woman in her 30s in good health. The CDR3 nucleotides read TGTGCCAGTAGTGCGGGACTGCCTGGGAATGAGCAGTTCTTC. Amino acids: CASSAGLPGNEQFF.